In its sample, the clone carrying this T cell receptor (beta chain) was seen a few times. The data were taken from a study of blood T cell repertoires in COVID-19. Study background: Acute-phase and convalescent COVID-19 samples originated in the United States, Italy and Spain. T cells, B-cell-depleted T cells, or PBMCs supplied cDNA or gDNA.

As processed by the authors: Counts of nucleated cells, estimated from reference gene primer amplification, were obtained. Sequenced by immunoSEQ multiplex PCR; TCRdb stores in-frame clones only, minus some. V and J calls and clone size follow that table, whereas D and trimming were derived from the DNA. The sample consists of hundreds of thousands of clones, over 70% of them appearing once. The trim removed 1 base at V and 12 bases at J, leaving 4 bases unmatched. Germline V gives CDR1 SGHVS, CDR2 FQNEAQ. This CDR3 spans 12 amino acids. The sequencing sample was made of peripheral blood. The chain recombines TRBV7-8 with TRBJ2-5; 8 bases are shared with TRBD2. This sequence was found in a man aged 35 to 55 with acute or convalescent COVID-19. CDR3 in DNA: TGTGCCAGCAGCTTAGGTCCGGGACTAGAGTACTTC. This sequence encodes CASSLGPGLEYF.